Listed below are T cell receptor beta chains from one sample, sequenced in a study of regulatory T cells in long-lasting Graves disease. TCRdb passed the multiplex PCR reads through MiXCR, listing each CDR3 protein once. Of a few hundred thousand distinct CDR3 sequences listed, about 18% are singletons. A further study also used this sample, focusing on T cells in Graves' hyperthyroidism and ophthalmopathy.

This sample comprised peripheral blood mononuclear cells (PBMCs), obtained at new diagnosis, from a patient treated with antithyroid drugs. These receptor sequences come from a woman aged 25-40 years with Graves disease. The CDR3 runs from the conserved cysteine through the conserved F or W. The order of the fields is CDR3 protein, CDR3 DNA, J gene, clone size, D gene, V gene. A D gene is named only where the DNA matches it firmly. Clone size is not always given. Where it is, it says once, few, many or a class for expanded clones.

CDR3 protein: CASSMSPGRKLSGANVLTF; CDR3 DNA: TGTGCCAGTAGTATGAGCCCAGGACGGAAGCTCTCTGGGGCCAACGTCCTGACTTTC; J gene: TRBJ2-6; clone size: many; D gene: -; V gene: TRBV19
CDR3 protein: CASSEPTRTEAFF; CDR3 DNA: TGTGCCAGCAGTGAACCTACTCGGACTGAAGCTTTCTTT; J gene: TRBJ1-1; clone size: many; D gene: -; V gene: TRBV6-1
CDR3 protein: CASSLSWTEQYF; CDR3 DNA: TGTGCCAGCAGCTTAAGTTGGACAGAGCAGTACTTC; J gene: TRBJ2-7; clone size: many; D gene: -; V gene: TRBV13
CDR3 protein: CASSHLLSQEAQYF; CDR3 DNA: TGTGCCAGCAGCCACCTCCTGAGTCAGGAGGCCCAGTACTTC; J gene: TRBJ2-5; clone size: few; D gene: -; V gene: TRBV3-1
CDR3 protein: CASSQDWAEGYGYTF; CDR3 DNA: TGTGCCAGCAGCCAAGATTGGGCAGAAGGGTATGGCTACACCTTC; J gene: TRBJ1-2; clone size: many; D gene: -; V gene: TRBV4-2
CDR3 protein: CAISTVGYSRTEQFF; CDR3 DNA: TGTGCCATCAGCACTGTAGGTTATTCTCGGACTGAGCAGTTCTTC; J gene: TRBJ2-1; clone size: many; D gene: -; V gene: TRBV10-3
CDR3 protein: CSASIGLRNRGYTF; CDR3 DNA: TGCAGTGCTAGCATTGGACTACGAAATCGGGGCTACACCTTC; J gene: TRBJ1-2; clone size: many; D gene: -; V gene: TRBV20-1
CDR3 protein: CASRFFRDRGSLWNEQFF; CDR3 DNA: TGTGCCAGTAGATTCTTCCGGGACAGGGGGTCCTTGTGGAATGAGCAGTTCTTC; J gene: TRBJ2-1; clone size: few; D gene: TRBD1; V gene: TRBV19
CDR3 protein: CASSFMASGGYNEQFF; CDR3 DNA: TGCGCCAGCAGCTTTATGGCTAGCGGGGGGTACAATGAGCAGTTCTTC; J gene: TRBJ2-1; clone size: -; D gene: TRBD2; V gene: TRBV5-1
CDR3 protein: CASSIGTRTEAFF; CDR3 DNA: TGTGCCAGCAGCATCGGGACACGCACTGAAGCTTTCTTT; J gene: TRBJ1-1; clone size: many; D gene: -; V gene: TRBV7-9
CDR3 protein: CASSLRDRERGYGYTF; CDR3 DNA: TGTGCCAGCAGCCTCCGGGACAGGGAAAGGGGCTATGGCTACACCTTC; J gene: TRBJ1-2; clone size: many; D gene: TRBD1; V gene: TRBV3-1
CDR3 protein: CASSHSTGGGGELFF; CDR3 DNA: TGTGCCAGCAGCCATTCTACAGGGGGTGGTGGGGAGCTGTTTTTT; J gene: TRBJ2-2; clone size: many; D gene: TRBD1; V gene: TRBV7-2
CDR3 protein: CSARDSGQGGFNSPLHF; CDR3 DNA: TGCAGTGCTAGAGACTCCGGACAGGGAGGCTTCAATTCACCCCTCCACTTT; J gene: TRBJ1-6; clone size: many; D gene: TRBD1; V gene: TRBV20-1
CDR3 protein: CASSLEHLPNSPLHF; CDR3 DNA: TGTGCCAGCAGCTTAGAACATCTCCCTAATTCACCCCTCCACTTT; J gene: TRBJ1-6; clone size: -; D gene: -; V gene: TRBV11-2
CDR3 protein: CASTLYPGNTIYF; CDR3 DNA: TGCGCCAGCACCCTCTATCCTGGAAACACCATATATTTT; J gene: TRBJ1-3; clone size: many; D gene: -; V gene: TRBV5-1
CDR3 protein: CASSPPGLNGYTF; CDR3 DNA: TGTGCCAGCAGCCCCCCAGGGTTAAATGGCTACACCTTC; J gene: TRBJ1-2; clone size: many; D gene: -; V gene: TRBV7-2
CDR3 protein: CASTPDFYNEQFF; CDR3 DNA: TGCGCCAGCACCCCGGACTTCTACAATGAGCAGTTCTTC; J gene: TRBJ2-1; clone size: many; D gene: -; V gene: TRBV5-1
CDR3 protein: CASIEGAGTDTQYF; CDR3 DNA: TGTGCCAGCATCGAGGGGGCGGGCACAGATACGCAGTATTTT; J gene: TRBJ2-3; clone size: few; D gene: TRBD1; V gene: TRBV27
CDR3 protein: CSARCSSGGHEQFF; CDR3 DNA: TGCAGTGCTAGATGCTCTAGCGGGGGGCATGAGCAGTTCTTC; J gene: TRBJ2-1; clone size: -; D gene: TRBD2; V gene: TRBV20-1
CDR3 protein: CASVKGVNTEAFF; CDR3 DNA: TGTGCCAGCGTGAAGGGGGTGAACACTGAAGCTTTCTTT; J gene: TRBJ1-1; clone size: -; D gene: -; V gene: TRBV7-2
CDR3 protein: CASNIGGTGYTEAFF; CDR3 DNA: TGTGCCAGCAATATAGGGGGGACAGGCTACACTGAAGCTTTCTTT; J gene: TRBJ1-1; clone size: many; D gene: TRBD1; V gene: TRBV28
CDR3 protein: CASSFAVQAMNTEAFF; CDR3 DNA: TGTGCCAGCAGCTTTGCAGTCCAGGCTATGAACACTGAAGCTTTCTTT; J gene: TRBJ1-1; clone size: many; D gene: -; V gene: TRBV7-2
CDR3 protein: CASTDIRRNTEAFF; CDR3 DNA: TGTGCCAGCACCGACATCCGGAGGAACACTGAAGCTTTCTTT; J gene: TRBJ1-1; clone size: many; D gene: -; V gene: TRBV12-3/TRBV12-4
CDR3 protein: CSVGPSAGELFF; CDR3 DNA: TGCAGCGTTGGACCGAGTGCCGGGGAGCTGTTTTTT; J gene: TRBJ2-2; clone size: -; D gene: -; V gene: TRBV29-1
CDR3 protein: CASSLGLAGSYNEQFF; CDR3 DNA: TGTGCCAGCAGCTTAGGACTAGCGGGGTCCTACAATGAGCAGTTCTTC; J gene: TRBJ2-1; clone size: many; D gene: TRBD2; V gene: TRBV5-1
CDR3 protein: CASSTPYRTGVPEQYF; CDR3 DNA: TGTGCCAGCAGCACCCCATACCGGACGGGGGTCCCCGAGCAGTACTTC; J gene: TRBJ2-7; clone size: -; D gene: -; V gene: TRBV7-6
CDR3 protein: CASSYDRGKETQYF; CDR3 DNA: TGTGCCAGCAGTTACGACAGGGGCAAAGAGACCCAGTACTTC; J gene: TRBJ2-5; clone size: many; D gene: TRBD1; V gene: TRBV7-9
CDR3 protein: CAGLDRVGENTEAFF; CDR3 DNA: TGTGCCGGCTTAGACAGGGTTGGGGAGAACACTGAAGCTTTCTTT; J gene: TRBJ1-1; clone size: many; D gene: TRBD1; V gene: TRBV18
CDR3 protein: CASSKATDSVGYGYTF; CDR3 DNA: TGCGCCAGCAGCAAAGCGACAGACTCCGTCGGCTATGGCTACACCTTC; J gene: TRBJ1-2; clone size: many; D gene: -; V gene: TRBV5-1
CDR3 protein: CASSPGYGETQYF; CDR3 DNA: TGTGCCAGCTCACCAGGGTACGGAGAGACCCAGTACTTC; J gene: TRBJ2-5; clone size: many; D gene: -; V gene: TRBV18
CDR3 protein: CASSFANGGSTGELFF; CDR3 DNA: TGTGCCAGCAGTTTCGCCAACGGGGGTAGCACCGGGGAGCTGTTTTTT; J gene: TRBJ2-2; clone size: -; D gene: -; V gene: TRBV12-3/TRBV12-4
CDR3 protein: CAISGTENTEAFF; CDR3 DNA: TGTGCCATCAGTGGAACAGAGAACACTGAAGCTTTCTTT; J gene: TRBJ1-1; clone size: many; D gene: -; V gene: TRBV10-3
CDR3 protein: CASSRGSGSPLHF; CDR3 DNA: TGTGCCAGCAGCAGGGGGTCTGGGTCACCCCTCCACTTT; J gene: TRBJ1-6; clone size: many; D gene: TRBD1; V gene: TRBV25-1
CDR3 protein: CASSWGVHNEQFF; CDR3 DNA: TGTGCCAGCAGTTGGGGGGTCCACAATGAGCAGTTCTTC; J gene: TRBJ2-1; clone size: many; D gene: -; V gene: TRBV12-3/TRBV12-4
CDR3 protein: CSAREGGSAIYEQYF; CDR3 DNA: TGCAGTGCTAGGGAGGGGGGCTCCGCAATCTACGAGCAGTACTTC; J gene: TRBJ2-7; clone size: many; D gene: -; V gene: TRBV20-1
CDR3 protein: CASSQDLWTHASGNTIYF; CDR3 DNA: TGTGCCAGCAGCCAAGATCTGTGGACCCACGCCTCTGGAAACACCATATATTTT; J gene: TRBJ1-3; clone size: many; D gene: -; V gene: TRBV3-1
CDR3 protein: CASSYSGNNYGYTF; CDR3 DNA: TGTGCCAGCAGTTACTCTGGGAACAACTATGGCTACACCTTC; J gene: TRBJ1-2; clone size: many; D gene: -; V gene: TRBV6-5
CDR3 protein: CASSRAGRETQYF; CDR3 DNA: TGTGCCAGCAGCCGAGCTGGTCGAGAGACCCAGTACTTC; J gene: TRBJ2-5; clone size: many; D gene: -; V gene: TRBV14
CDR3 protein: CASSLNRGRDEQFF; CDR3 DNA: TGTGCCAGCAGCTTGAACAGGGGGCGCGATGAGCAGTTCTTC; J gene: TRBJ2-1; clone size: many; D gene: TRBD1; V gene: TRBV7-9
CDR3 protein: CASSWAGTAGNTIYF; CDR3 DNA: TGTGCCAGCAGCTGGGCAGGGACAGCTGGAAACACCATATATTTT; J gene: TRBJ1-3; clone size: many; D gene: TRBD1; V gene: TRBV5-1
CDR3 protein: CASSQARDSNEKLFF; CDR3 DNA: TGTGCCAGCAGCCAAGCACGGGACAGCAATGAAAAACTGTTTTTT; J gene: TRBJ1-4; clone size: many; D gene: TRBD1; V gene: TRBV4-2
CDR3 protein: CASSDQNNEQFF; CDR3 DNA: TGTGCCAGCAGCGACCAGAACAATGAGCAGTTCTTC; J gene: TRBJ2-1; clone size: few; D gene: -; V gene: TRBV9
CDR3 protein: CSARDFRYTGELFF; CDR3 DNA: TGCAGTGCTAGAGATTTCAGATACACCGGGGAGCTGTTTTTT; J gene: TRBJ2-2; clone size: many; D gene: -; V gene: TRBV20-1
CDR3 protein: CATSDSWGIRGYTF; CDR3 DNA: TGTGCCACCAGTGATTCGTGGGGGATTCGGGGCTACACCTTC; J gene: TRBJ1-2; clone size: few; D gene: -; V gene: TRBV24-1
CDR3 protein: CASSLSKDPLLYEQYF; CDR3 DNA: TGTGCCAGCAGTTTATCGAAGGATCCCCTCCTCTACGAGCAGTACTTC; J gene: TRBJ2-7; clone size: many; D gene: -; V gene: TRBV27
CDR3 protein: CSARATGGYSNQPQHF; CDR3 DNA: TGCAGTGCTAGAGCGACAGGGGGGTATAGCAATCAGCCCCAGCATTTT; J gene: TRBJ1-5; clone size: many; D gene: TRBD1; V gene: TRBV20-1
CDR3 protein: CASSPRGPPRNTEAFF; CDR3 DNA: TGTGCCAGCAGCCCTCGGGGTCCGCCTCGAAACACTGAAGCTTTCTTT; J gene: TRBJ1-1; clone size: many; D gene: -; V gene: TRBV11-1